What follows are 24 T cell receptor beta chains derived from one specimen sequenced in a study of blood T cells in healthy people across ages. A second about 7 to 12 cycle PCR used barcoded and J-beta primers. TCRdb passed the 5' RACE reads through MiXCR, listing each CDR3 protein once. This sample has 800,000 to 1,300,000 distinct CDR3 sequences, with less than 25% found just once. Separately, the same data were catalogued under a study of T cells of mothers and their children.

The sample taken for sequencing was blood. All receptors derive from a girl aged 2 to 9 in good health.

V gene TRBV20-1 combines with J gene TRBJ2-5, with unresolved D. Germline lookup yields CDR1 DFQATT and CDR2 SNEGSKA (reference sequence). This CDR3 comprises 12 residues. V was shortened by 6 bases and J by 4 bases, with 12 bases between the two germline ends. The CDR3 region has the DNA TGCAGTGCCTGGTATCATGGAGAGACCCAGTACTTC. Translated, it gives CSAWYHGETQYF.

This clonotype was recorded a few times. The CDR3 loop is CSARDRDLVYNEQFF. The CDR3 region has the DNA TGCAGTGCTAGAGACCGGGACCTTGTTTACAATGAGCAGTTCTTC. The chain combines TRBV20-1 with TRBJ2-1, with D tentatively TRBD1 or TRBD2 (5 bases each). Between the trimmed V and J ends, which lost 0 bases and 4 bases, there was a span of 13 bases. This CDR3 is built from 15 residues. Per the germline V gene, CDR1 is DFQATT and CDR2 is SNEGSKA (reference sequence).

The chain employs TRBV7-2 and TRBJ2-1; D is perhaps TRBD2 (6 bases). V gave up 1 base and J gave up 13 bases, with 14 bases separating them. CDR3 size: 13 residues. From germline, CDR1 is SGHTA and CDR2 FQGNSA. The CDR3 protein is CASSLGPGAPQFF. The CDR3 region has the DNA TGTGCCAGCAGCTTAGGCCCGGGAGCGCCTCAGTTCTTC.

This chain's CDR3 is CASSLAPGGNTIYF. CDR3 bases: TGCGCCAGCAGCTTGGCCCCGGGAGGAAACACCATATATTTT. V usage is TRBV5-1 and J usage is TRBJ1-3; no definite D call. The CDR3 has 14 amino acids. Trimming stripped 0 bases from V and 4 bases from J, with 8 bases between. Per germline, CDR1 SGHRS and CDR2 YFSETQ. The full variable domain, with the rest looked up from reference TRBV5-1 and TRBJ1-3, is KAGVTQTPRYLIKTRGQQVTLSCSPISGHRSVSWYQQTPGQGLQFLFEYFSETQRNKGNFPGRFSGRQFSNSRSEMNVSTLELGDSALYLCASSLAPGGNTIYFGEGSWLTVV.

V and J are TRBV9 and TRBJ1-1; 9 bases agree with TRBD1. CDR3 length: 16 amino acids. The V gene's germline CDR1 is SGDLS and CDR2 YYNGEE. V was clipped by 3 bases and J by 1 base; unmatched bases: 7. CDR3 DNA sequence: TGTGCCAGCAGCGCGGGACAGGGCGGAAAGAACACTGAAGCTTTCTTT. It codes for CASSAGQGGKNTEAFF.

This clonotype occurred a few times. The chain joins TRBV5-5 to TRBJ2-1; D tentatively reads TRBD1 or TRBD2 (5 bases each). The germline CDR1 and CDR2 sequences are SGHKS and YYEKEE (reference sequence). Trimming shortened V by 4 bases and J by 5 bases, and 10 bases separated the two germline ends. The CDR3 has 13 residues. The CDR3 loop is CASSRWGNNEQFF. CDR3 coding DNA: TGTGCCAGCAGCCGGTGGGGGAACAATGAGCAGTTCTTC.

The rearrangement joins TRBV7-9 to TRBJ1-1, with a tentative D call TRBD1 (6 bases). The CDR3 consists of 16 residues. V lost 3 bases, J lost 2 bases, and 16 bases lay in between. Germline-derived CDR1 and CDR2 are SEHNR and FQNEAQ (reference sequence). The CDR3 region has the DNA TGTGCCAGCAGCTTCCGATTAAGAGGGGGAAACACTGAAGCTTTCTTT. Translation: CASSFRLRGGNTEAFF.

This clonotype occurred a few times. The V call is TRBV5-6, the J call TRBJ2-5; 11 nucleotides line up with TRBD2. Germline-derived CDR1 and CDR2 are SGHDT and YYEEEE. After removal of 3 bases from V and 2 bases from J, the junction contained 6 bases not matched to a gene. The CDR3 covers 16 residues. The CDR3 nucleotides are TGTGCCAGCAGCTCCCGGACTAGCGGGCTTCAAGAGACCCAGTACTTC. It specifies CASSSRTSGLQETQYF. The whole variable domain, remainder taken from reference TRBV5-6 and TRBJ2-5, is DAGVTQSPTHLIKTRGQQVTLRCSPKSGHDTVSWYQQALGQGPQFIFQYYEEEERQRGNFPDRFSGHQFPNYSSELNVNALLLGDSALYLCASSSRTSGLQETQYFGPGTRLLVL.

This clonotype turned up a few times. The chain carries TRBV24-1 and TRBJ2-1; D gene ambiguous. CDR1 and CDR2 from the germline V gene are KGHDR and SFDVKD. With 2 bases removed from V and 2 bases from J, the gap between germline ends came to 3 bases. This CDR3 contains 13 residues. The CDR3 is CATSDYPYNEQFF. DNA for the CDR3: TGTGCCACCAGTGATTATCCCTACAATGAGCAGTTCTTC.

This clonotype was recorded at least ten times. V usage is TRBV15 and J usage is TRBJ1-3; D not resolved. With 3 bases removed from V and 8 bases from J, the gap between germline ends came to 17 bases. The length of the CDR3 is 15 residues. Per the germline V gene, CDR1 is LNHNV and CDR2 is YYDKDF (reference sequence). The CDR3 reads CATSSAGSLRDTIYF. CDR3 sequence (DNA): TGTGCCACCAGCAGTGCGGGATCCTTGAGGGACACCATATATTTT.

Of note for this clonotype: The CDR3 ends on some other residue instead of the conserved phenylalanine or tryptophan, so this is likely a read error. The CDR3 here is CASSRRTGQNYGYTL. The CDR3 nucleotides are TGTGCCAGCAGCCGACGGACAGGCCAAAACTATGGCTACACCCTC. The chain combines TRBV14 with TRBJ1-2; 7 bases match TRBD1. Germline CDR1 and CDR2: SGHDN and FVKESK. This CDR3 comprises 15 residues. V gave up 4 bases and J gave up 2 bases; unmatched junction bases: 7.

This clonotype has just a few counts. The chain employs TRBV6-1 and TRBJ1-2; D gene ambiguous. Trimming left V 3 bases short and J 3 bases short, with 14 bases between. Germline CDR1 MNHNS, CDR2 SASEGT. This CDR3 is 15 amino acids long. The DNA for the CDR3 is TGTGCCAGCAGTGACAGCCGAAAACTTCACTATGGCTACACCTTC. It translates to CASSDSRKLHYGYTF.

This clonotype was seen more than once but under ten times. CDR3 sequence reads: CASSQPTGSTGEKLFF. DNA for the CDR3: TGCGCCAGCAGCCAACCGACGGGGTCTACAGGGGAAAAACTGTTTTTT. The J gene is TRBJ1-4, the V gene TRBV4-1, with D possibly matching TRBD1 (6 bases). Between the trimmed V and J ends, which lost 2 bases and 8 bases, there was a span of 18 bases. Germline V gene data show CDR1 as MGHRA and CDR2 as YSYEKL. The CDR3 totals 16 residues.

This clonotype was observed a few times. The genes are TRBV6-5 and TRBJ2-7, with D possibly matching TRBD1 (6 bases). The germline CDR1 and CDR2 sequences are MNHEY and SVGAGI. The CDR3 is made up of 15 amino acids. Trimming cost V 6 bases and J 4 bases, with 19 bases left between them. In DNA, the CDR3 is TGTGCCAGCAGAAACGGGTTAGGGGGTTCGTACGAGCAGTACTTC. Amino acids: CASRNGLGGSYEQYF.

The chain employs TRBV29-1 and TRBJ2-1; 7 bases agree with TRBD2. V trimming: 5 bases; J trimming: 5 bases; junction bases outside the gene matches: 9. The CDR3 length is 14 residues. Germline CDR1 is SQVTM and CDR2 is ANQGSEA. The CDR3 is CSVSHRLADNEQFF. The CDR3 DNA reads as TGCAGCGTTTCCCACCGACTAGCTGACAATGAGCAGTTCTTC.

This chain connects TRBV10-2 to TRBJ1-2; no clear D. This CDR3 region has 13 residues. V was trimmed by 0 bases and J by 8 bases, leaving 10 bases between them. Germline assignment: CDR1 WSHSY and CDR2 SAAADI. The CDR3 spells CASSESATIGYTF. The CDR3 DNA follows: TGCGCCAGCAGTGAGTCGGCGACGATAGGCTACACCTTC.

This clonotype was observed a handful of times. This sequence joins TRBV24-1 and TRBJ2-7, with D possibly being TRBD1 (6 bases). Germline CDR1 KGHDR, CDR2 SFDVKD. The V and J ends lost 2 bases and 6 bases respectively, with 7 bases between them. This CDR3 has 12 residues. This CDR3 reads CATSDSGVEQYF. In nucleotides, the CDR3 is TGTGCCACCAGTGATTCAGGGGTCGAGCAGTACTTC.

About this clonotype: One junction end does not reproduce the germline sequence, and a read error may be involved. V usage is TRBV20-1 and J usage is TRBJ2-7; 11 bases are shared with TRBD2. This CDR3 region has 16 residues. The V gene's germline CDR1 is DFQATT and CDR2 SNEGSKA (reference sequence). As DNA, the CDR3 is TGCAGTGCTAGCGGGCTAGCGGGGGGAATGGTCTACGGGCAGTACTTC. Protein product: CSASGLAGGMVYGQYF.

This clonotype was seen a handful of times. This sequence joins TRBV20-1 and TRBJ2-5; TRBD1 matches at 7 bases. The CDR3 is 13 amino acids. V shed 4 bases and J 1 base; nucleotides not matched to a gene: 3. Germline V lookup: CDR1 DFQATT, CDR2 SNEGSKA (reference sequence). CDR3 sequence (DNA): TGCAGTGCTATGGGACAGATCCAAGAGACCCAGTACTTC. This codes for CSAMGQIQETQYF.

This clonotype was recorded a few times. V gene TRBV2 combines with J gene TRBJ2-3; maybe TRBD2 (7 bases). Germline V CDR1 and CDR2: SNHLY, FYNNEI. This CDR3 has 16 amino acids. V was trimmed by 7 bases and J by 4 bases, leaving 21 bases between them. The CDR3 loop is CASISPGEGGADTQYF. The CDR3 bases are TGTGCCAGCATTTCGCCCGGGGAGGGGGGGGCAGATACGCAGTATTTT.

This clonotype was seen a handful of times. V is TRBV28 and J is TRBJ1-4; 9 bases agree with TRBD1. With V trimmed by 8 bases and J by 6 bases, 19 bases remained unmatched. The CDR3 spans 18 residues. The germline V gene encodes CDR1 MDHEN and CDR2 SYDVKM. The CDR3 coding sequence is TGTGCCAGCCACCAAACTTCACAGGGGGCGATTTCCTATGAAAAACTGTTTTTT. It specifies CASHQTSQGAISYEKLFF.

With regard to this clonotype: Its ends do not fully match the called genes, so a read error is possible. CDR3 DNA sequence: TGCAGCATTGAAGATCATAGCAGGGGAGACACTGAAGCTTTCTTT. Translated, it gives CSIEDHSRGDTEAFF. V and J are TRBV29-1 and TRBJ1-1, with D possibly matching TRBD1 (6 bases). The germline V gene has CDR1 SQVTM and CDR2 ANQGSEA. The CDR3 is 15 residues long.

This clonotype was seen more than once but under ten times. The chain links TRBV5-1 to TRBJ2-2, with D possibly TRBD1 on 6 matching bases. The V end was cut by 3 bases, the J end by 6 bases, with 18 bases between. From germline, CDR1 is SGHRS and CDR2 YFSETQ. CDR3 length: 16 amino acids. The CDR3 here is CASSYYSGVGAGELFF. The CDR3 coding sequence is TGCGCCAGCAGCTATTATTCAGGGGTAGGGGCCGGGGAGCTGTTTTTT.

The gene calls are TRBV20-1 and TRBJ2-1; TRBD2 aligns across 10 bases. Germline lookup yields CDR1 DFQATT and CDR2 SNEGSKA (reference sequence). Trimming at V came to 2 bases and at J to 6 bases, leaving 16 bases not matched to a gene. This CDR3 comprises 18 residues. The CDR3 coding sequence is TGCAGTGCTAGACCTAGCGGGAGAGATCAACAAACTTTCAATGAGCAGTTCTTC. This sequence encodes CSARPSGRDQQTFNEQFF.